Described below is a single TCR beta chain sequence and its context. The antigen is not known. TCRdb's table, derived via immunoSEQ multiplex PCR, lists solely in-frame clones and lacks some. The sample consists of approximately 600,000 clones, roughly 95% of them appearing once. This record comes from a study of shared clonotypes between healthy human individuals. Study background: Used for every donor were three CD4 naive, three CD4 memory, two CD8 naive and one CD8 memory plate.

Study-level findings and limits: Compared with memory subsets, naive subsets generally had larger estimated richness. Investigators collected only blood, and repertoires in tissues likely differ. Lower generation probabilities were found for non-shared clonotypes than for those shared by all four donors.

Terminally differentiated effector memory CD45RA+ cells were left out of the naive CD8 fraction, which was CD45RO-negative and positively selected for CCR7. The germline gives CDR1 SEHNR, CDR2 FQNEAQ (reference sequence). This CDR3 is built from 13 residues. V was cut by 8 bases and J by 0 bases, with 8 bases left in between. The V and J genes are TRBV7-9 and TRBJ1-5; D unresolved. Input material: naive CD8+ T cells sorted from blood. This TCR was recovered from a woman in her 30s in good health. The CDR3 sequence is CASAPSSNQPQHF. The CDR3 DNA is TGTGCCAGCGCGCCCTCTAGCAATCAGCCCCAGCATTTT.